This entry lists 28 T cell receptor beta chains sequenced from one sample in a study of T-cell reconstitution after alpha-beta-depleted transplantation in children. The TCRbeta library was prepared with unique molecular identifiers. MiXCR, applied by TCRdb to the PCR reads, yields one record per CDR3 protein. The repertoire has 260,000 or so distinct CDR3 sequences, about 11% of them found once; the top ten carry roughly 2.6%. The sample in question was PBMCs from the stem cell graft donor, obtained from the stem cell graft. All receptors derive from a human donor who donated a stem cell graft to a child with acute lymphoblastic leukemia.

The V gene is TRBV6-1, the J gene TRBJ2-7, with D unresolved. Germline V CDR1 and CDR2: MNHNS, SASEGT. V shed 5 bases and J shed 4 bases, with 9 bases lying between them. This CDR3 has 12 amino acids. The CDR3 DNA follows: TGTGCCAGCAGTACAGTCAGTTACGAGCAGTACTTC. This encodes CASSTVSYEQYF.

Many counts were recorded for this clonotype. The genes are TRBV6-4 and TRBJ2-2, with a tentative D call TRBD2 (5 bases). Germline CDR1 reads MRHNA; CDR2 reads SNTAGT. CDR3 length equals 13 residues. Trimming removed 4 bases at V and 3 bases at J, with 6 bases between. CDR3 DNA: TGTGCCAGCAGTGGGGGAGACACCGGGGAGCTGTTTTTT. Translating gives CASSGGDTGELFF.

Only a few counts were recorded for this clonotype. The chain links TRBV2 to TRBJ1-5; possible D gene TRBD1, 6 bases. CDR1 SNHLY and CDR2 FYNNEI come from the germline V gene. Trimming removed 6 bases at V and 0 bases at J, with 9 bases between. The CDR3 sequence is 14 residues long. The CDR3 DNA follows: TGTGCCAGCAGGACAGGACCTAGCAATCAGCCCCAGCATTTT. Amino acid sequence: CASRTGPSNQPQHF. The variable domain in full, completed from reference TRBV2 and TRBJ1-5, reads EPEVTQTPSHQVTQMGQEVILRCVPISNHLYFYWYRQILGQKVEFLVSFYNNEISEKSEIFDDQFSVERPDGSNFTLKIRSTKLEDSAMYFCASRTGPSNQPQHFGDGTRLSIL.

This clonotype was seen repeatedly, ten times or more. The DNA of the CDR3 is TGCAGTGCTCCACGACAGGGGGTGGGCACAGATACGCAGTATTTT. It translates to CSAPRQGVGTDTQYF. The chain employs TRBV20-1 and TRBJ2-3; 9 bases fit TRBD1. Germline-derived CDR1 and CDR2 are DFQATT and SNEGSKA (reference sequence). The CDR3 runs 15 residues. The junction had 7 bases not matched to a gene; V was cut back by 5 bases and J by 1 base.

The sample holds many counts of this clonotype. CDR3 nucleotides: TGTGCCAGCAGTTTTGAGAGGGGTCCCTACGAGCAGTACTTC. Its translation: CASSFERGPYEQYF. The rearrangement uses TRBV28 and TRBJ2-7; D is possibly TRBD1 or TRBD2 (5 bases each). The CDR3 runs to 14 residues. CDR1 is MDHEN and CDR2 is SYDVKM in the germline V gene. Trimming took off 3 bases at V and 2 bases at J, with 11 bases between the two ends.

This clonotype showed up many times. CDR3 sequence reads: CSAREGYSPLHF. The DNA of the CDR3 is TGCAGTGCTAGAGAGGGTTATTCACCCCTCCACTTT. This chain uses TRBV20-1 with TRBJ1-6; D is unresolved. Germline V CDR1 and CDR2: DFQATT, SNEGSKA (reference sequence). The CDR3 contains 12 residues. V dropped 0 bases and J dropped 8 bases, with 5 bases sitting between them.

This clonotype was recorded many times. CDR3 amino acids: CASSPPRGGRYGYTF. DNA of the CDR3: TGTGCCAGTAGTCCACCCCGAGGGGGTCGGTATGGCTACACCTTC. The J gene is TRBJ1-2, the V gene TRBV19; possibly TRBD1 for D (6 bases). The CDR3 extends over 15 amino acids. Trimming shortened V by 5 bases and J by 5 bases, and 18 bases separated the two germline ends. Looked up from germline, CDR1 is LNHDA and CDR2 is SQIVND (reference sequence).

The chain joins TRBV5-4 to TRBJ1-1; a possible D gene is TRBD1 (5 bases). Germline CDR1 SGHNT, CDR2 YYREEE (reference sequence). The V end lost 0 bases, the J end lost 5 bases, and 17 bases lay between the germline ends. This CDR3 has 16 residues. CDR3 sequence (DNA): TGTGCCAGCAGCTTGGGAGGGAGGACCGGGGGGACTGAAGCTTTCTTT. The encoded protein is CASSLGGRTGGTEAFF.

The chain combines TRBV6-5 with TRBJ2-3; D unresolved. This CDR3 has 11 amino acids. CDR1 is MNHEY, CDR2 SVGAGI, per germline. Trimming pared 5 bases from V and 7 bases from J, leaving 7 bases between. The DNA of the CDR3 is TGTGCCAGCAGTAAGCCTAATACGCAGTATTTT. Its translation is CASSKPNTQYF.

This clonotype was seen repeatedly, ten times or more. The chain uses TRBV20-1 and TRBJ2-4; 9 bases fit TRBD1. Per germline, CDR1 DFQATT and CDR2 SNEGSKA (reference sequence). The CDR3 covers 15 residues. Trimming removed 6 bases from V and 0 bases from J; junction bases left unmatched: 6. The CDR3 here is CSAMTGGIAKNIQYF. CDR3 sequence (DNA): TGCAGTGCAATGACAGGGGGGATAGCCAAAAACATTCAGTACTTC.

The table lists this clonotype with many counts. This rearrangement joins TRBV20-1 to TRBJ2-4; D is ambiguous. This CDR3 has 14 amino acids. V was trimmed by 3 bases and J by 9 bases, leaving 18 bases between them. Germline CDR1 reads DFQATT; CDR2 reads SNEGSKA (reference sequence). CDR3 in DNA: TGCAGTGCTAGCCAAACCGGTACTTGGGCCATTCAGTACTTC. Residues: CSASQTGTWAIQYF.

This chain connects TRBV10-3 to TRBJ2-2; possible D gene TRBD2, 6 bases. V was pared by 6 bases and J by 0 bases, with 11 bases between. Germline values: CDR1 ENHRY, CDR2 SYGVKD. The CDR3 extends over 15 amino acids. The CDR3 bases are TGTGCCATCAGCTTGGGACTTACGAACACCGGGGAGCTGTTTTTT. Translated, it gives CAISLGLTNTGELFF.

This clonotype was counted many times. The chain couples TRBV29-1 to TRBJ2-1; TRBD1 aligns across 10 bases. Looked up from germline, CDR1 is SQVTM and CDR2 is ANQGSEA. V lost 5 bases, J lost 6 bases, and 4 bases stayed unmatched. The CDR3 is 13 residues long. As DNA, the CDR3 is TGCAGCGTTCCGGGACAGGGGTTCAATGAGCAGTTCTTC. Amino acid sequence: CSVPGQGFNEQFF.

This clonotype was seen repeatedly, ten times or more. V usage is TRBV29-1 and J usage is TRBJ1-5, with 11 positions matching TRBD1. The V and J ends lost 6 bases and 1 base, in that order; junction bases with no gene match: 5. CDR3 length equals 15 residues. Germline V gives CDR1 SQVTM, CDR2 ANQGSEA. CDR3 sequence reads: CSVSDRGRSNQPQHF. The CDR3 DNA reads TGCAGCGTCTCGGACAGGGGGCGAAGCAATCAGCCCCAGCATTTT.

This clonotype was seen many times. J is TRBJ1-1 and V is TRBV6-2 or TRBV6-3; D gene ambiguous. Germline V lookup: CDR1 MNHEY, CDR2 SVGEGT. V was pared by 8 bases and J by 4 bases, with 20 bases between. The CDR3 is made up of 15 amino acids. As DNA, the CDR3 is TGTGCCAGCCGCCCGACCGGTGTCGCAGCCACTGAAGCTTTCTTT. It codes for CASRPTGVAATEAFF.

This clonotype showed up just a few times. This chain joins TRBV18 and TRBJ2-1; D perhaps matches TRBD1 (6 bases). CDR3 length: 11 residues. CDR1 is KGHSH, CDR2 LQKENI, per germline. With 8 bases removed from V and 14 bases from J, the gap between germline ends came to 16 bases. The CDR3 coding sequence is TGTGCCAGCATGGACAGACCTCCCGAGTTCTTC. Its protein product is CASMDRPPEFF.

This clonotype was seen many times. The V call is TRBV5-1, the J call TRBJ1-6; TRBD1 might be the D (5 bases). V lost 2 bases and J lost 14, with 20 bases in between. This CDR3 spans 15 amino acids. Germline V gives CDR1 SGHRS, CDR2 YFSETQ. The CDR3 sequence: CASSLSRDRVSTLHF. The CDR3 coding sequence is TGCGCCAGCAGCTTATCCAGGGACCGCGTCTCCACCCTCCACTTT.

Worth noting for this clonotype: This clone may be a read error of a much larger clone one base away. The chain couples TRBV20-1 to TRBJ2-7, with TRBD2 matching 7 bases. The CDR3 has 15 residues. Germline CDR1 and CDR2: DFQATT and SNEGSKA (reference sequence). The CDR3 bases are TGCAGTGCTCTCATGTTTGGGCGGGAGCCCAACGACCAGTACTTC. This translates into CSALMFGREPNDQYF.

This clonotype was counted many times. The chain has TRBV6-5 and TRBJ2-3; 7 bases fit TRBD1. The CDR3 is made up of 15 amino acids. Germline CDR1 and CDR2: MNHEY and SVGAGI. J gave up 3 bases and V 4 bases, and 7 bases lay outside the gene matches. CDR3 nucleotides: TGTGCCAGCAGTTCCCCGAGGGGGCGGACAGATACGCAGTATTTT. Encoded protein: CASSSPRGRTDTQYF.

This clonotype was seen at least ten times. The rearrangement joins TRBV15 to TRBJ1-1, with 7 bases identical to TRBD1. CDR3 length equals 14 residues. The V gene's germline CDR1 is LNHNV and CDR2 YYDKDF (reference sequence). V shed 3 bases and J 8 bases; nucleotides not matched to a gene: 9. CDR3 region: CATSRGVRDSEAFF. The CDR3 nucleotides read TGTGCCACCAGCAGGGGGGTCCGGGACAGCGAAGCTTTCTTT. Full variable domain (rest looked up from reference TRBV15 and TRBJ1-1): DAMVIQNPRYQVTQFGKPVTLSCSQTLNHNVMYWYQQKSSQAPKLLFHYYDKDFNNEADTPDNFQSRRPNTSFCFLDIRSPGLGDTAMYLCATSRGVRDSEAFFGQGTRLTVV.

The chain couples TRBV20-1 to TRBJ2-3, with D maybe TRBD2 (5 bases). This CDR3 is 12 amino acids long. Germline assignment: CDR1 DFQATT and CDR2 SNEGSKA (reference sequence). V was cut by 5 bases and J by 8 bases, with 14 bases left in between. As DNA, the CDR3 is TGCAGTGCTGGCCGGGAAGTGGGTACGCAGTATTTT. It translates to CSAGREVGTQYF.

The chain has TRBV19 and TRBJ1-5; D is uncertain. The CDR3 length is 13 residues. Looked up from germline, CDR1 is LNHDA and CDR2 is SQIVND (reference sequence). Deletions cut 4 bases from V and 7 bases from J, with 11 bases between. The CDR3 reads CASSTQNDQPQHF. Here the CDR3 DNA reads TGTGCCAGTAGTACCCAAAATGACCAGCCCCAGCATTTT.

This clonotype was seen many times. The chain uses TRBV6-2 or TRBV6-3 and TRBJ2-7; maybe TRBD1 (5 bases). The V gene lost 6 bases and the J gene lost 5 bases, with 14 bases spanning the gap. The germline gives CDR1 MNHEY, CDR2 SVGEGT. The CDR3 length is 13 residues. DNA for the CDR3: TGTGCCAGCAGAAAGACAGCCTCGGACGAGCAGTACTTC. Amino acids: CASRKTASDEQYF.

At least ten counts were recorded for this clonotype. V usage is TRBV20-1 and J usage is TRBJ1-2, with D unresolved. This CDR3 comprises 11 residues. In germline, CDR1 is DFQATT, CDR2 SNEGSKA (reference sequence). Trimming cost V 3 bases and J 6 bases, with 8 bases left between them. The CDR3 region is CSARVADGYTF. For the CDR3, the DNA is TGCAGTGCTAGGGTCGCAGATGGCTACACCTTC.

This chain connects TRBV18 to TRBJ2-1, with 15 bases aligning to TRBD2. The junction had 8 bases not matched to a gene; V was cut back by 6 bases and J by 2 bases. The CDR3 loop spans 18 amino acids. Germline V CDR1 and CDR2: KGHSH, LQKENI. CDR3 loop: CASSPGTSGRRAYNEQFF. CDR3 nucleotide sequence: TGTGCCAGCTCGCCGGGGACTAGCGGGAGGCGGGCCTACAATGAGCAGTTCTTC.

This clonotype was recorded at least ten times. V usage is TRBV6-5 and J usage is TRBJ1-3, with D hard to call. Per germline, CDR1 MNHEY and CDR2 SVGAGI. Trimming took 4 bases from V and 3 from J, leaving 10 bases between them. The CDR3 has 14 residues. The CDR3 loop is CASSSRNYGNTIYF. The CDR3, as DNA: TGTGCCAGCAGTTCAAGGAACTATGGAAACACCATATATTTT.

This clonotype has ten or more counts. The V gene is TRBV7-2, the J gene TRBJ2-7; 7 nucleotides align to TRBD2. The germline V gene encodes CDR1 SGHTA and CDR2 FQGNSA. V trimming: 5 bases; J trimming: 0 bases; junction bases outside the gene matches: 7. CDR3 length: 15 amino acids. CDR3 residues: CASSIGTTSSYEQYF. The CDR3, as DNA: TGTGCCAGCAGCATAGGGACTACAAGCTCCTACGAGCAGTACTTC. The variable domain in full, with the rest retrieved from reference TRBV7-2 and TRBJ2-7, is GAGVSQSPSNKVTEKGKDVELRCDPISGHTALYWYRQSLGQGLEFLIYFQGNSAPDKSGLPSDRFSAERTGGSVSTLTIQRTQQEDSAVYLCASSIGTTSSYEQYFGPGTRLTVT.

This clonotype was detected ten times or more. The chain links TRBV3-1 to TRBJ1-5, with D unclear. The germline V gene has CDR1 LGHDT and CDR2 YNNKEL (reference sequence). The V gene lost 4 bases and the J gene lost 5 bases, with 9 bases spanning the gap. The CDR3 covers 13 residues. This CDR3 reads CASSLMRDQPQHF. CDR3 coding DNA: TGTGCCAGCAGCCTTATGAGGGATCAGCCCCAGCATTTT.